This T cell receptor (beta chain) is drawn from a study of Graves' ophthalmopathy and Graves' hyperthyroidism. The CDR3 is made up of 15 amino acids. The J segment lost 4 bases and the V segment lost 1 base, leaving 6 bases of the junction unmatched. CDR1 and CDR2 (germline): SNHLY, FYNNEI. Uncontrolled infections, other autoimmune diseases, pregnancy or lactation barred patients from enrollment. Isolation of PBMCs was performed using over 8.5 ml of fresh peripheral blood. Study observations and caveats: A model of 13 signatures distinguished ophthalmopathy from stable hyperthyroidism at approximately 89% sensitivity and nearly 82% specificity.

This clonotype has a count of ten or more. As yet, its antigen is unknown. The authors amplified TCR beta CDR3 regions from RNA transcripts. The authors performed first-round RT-PCR with HTBI primers and then a second-round multiplex PCR. TCRdb itself ran the multiplex PCR reads through MiXCR, one entry per CDR3 protein. The table has just over 400,000 distinct CDR3 sequences, 20% to 25% seen once. The material sequenced was peripheral blood. The V gene is TRBV2, the J gene TRBJ2-5; 7 positions match TRBD1. The sequence came from a woman aged 18-29 years with stable Graves' hyperthyroidism. CDR3: CASSEGQGVGETQYF. The CDR3 region has the DNA TGTGCCAGCAGTGAAGGACAGGGAGTAGGAGAGACCCAGTACTTC.